This record covers a single T cell receptor beta chain. These data come from a study of cytomegalovirus exposure and HLA in healthy donors. For the study at large: Findings of an earlier analysis included 117 million unique TCR beta sequences from 180 million or so T cells.

The PCR was carried out with 60 Vbeta primers and 13 Jbeta primers. This table comes from immunoSEQ multiplex PCR, and its TCRdb copy is limited to in-frame clones, with some not included. The sample holds around 100,000 clones; 6.5% to 8% are singletons and the top ten take about 2%. The sequence derives from a man in his fifties or sixties in good health and CMV-seronegative. Sequencing was carried out using PBMCs.

The CDR3 region has the DNA TGTGCCAGCACCACGGACTGGCGAGGTACGCAGTATTTT. It specifies CASTTDWRGTQYF. This chain links TRBV6-6 with TRBJ2-3; a possible D gene is TRBD2 (5 bases). The CDR3 has 13 amino acids. Looked up from germline, CDR1 is MNHNY and CDR2 is SVGAGI (reference sequence). Trimming removed 7 bases at V and 8 bases at J, with 16 bases between.